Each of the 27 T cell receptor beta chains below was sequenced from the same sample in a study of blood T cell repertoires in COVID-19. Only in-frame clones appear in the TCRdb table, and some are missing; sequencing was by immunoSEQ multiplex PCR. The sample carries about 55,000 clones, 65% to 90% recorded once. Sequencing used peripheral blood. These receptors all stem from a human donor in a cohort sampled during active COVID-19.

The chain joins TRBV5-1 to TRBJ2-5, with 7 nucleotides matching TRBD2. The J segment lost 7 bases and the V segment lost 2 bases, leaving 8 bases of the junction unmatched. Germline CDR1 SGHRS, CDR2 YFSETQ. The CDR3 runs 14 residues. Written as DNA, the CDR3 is TGCGCCAGCAGCTTAGACAGCCCGGGGGGGACCCAGTACTTC. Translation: CASSLDSPGGTQYF.

This chain's CDR3 is CASSLVPDGTYEQYF. DNA of the CDR3: TGTGCCAGCAGCTTGGTACCGGACGGGACCTACGAGCAGTACTTC. V and J are TRBV5-6 and TRBJ2-7; possibly TRBD2 for D (5 bases). This CDR3 region has 15 residues. The ends were cut back, 0 bases at V and 2 bases at J, with 12 bases in the middle. Germline CDR1 reads SGHDT; CDR2 reads YYEEEE.

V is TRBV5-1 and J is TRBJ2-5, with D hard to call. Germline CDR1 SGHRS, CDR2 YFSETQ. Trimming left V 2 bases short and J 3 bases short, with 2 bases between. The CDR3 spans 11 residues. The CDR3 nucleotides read TGCGCCAGCAGCTTCAAAGAGACCCAGTACTTC. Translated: CASSFKETQYF.

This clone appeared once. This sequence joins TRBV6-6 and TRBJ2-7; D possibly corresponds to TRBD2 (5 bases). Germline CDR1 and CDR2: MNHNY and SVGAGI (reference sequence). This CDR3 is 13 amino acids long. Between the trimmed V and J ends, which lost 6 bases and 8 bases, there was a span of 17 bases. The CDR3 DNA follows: TGTGCCAGCAGCCCAGCCCTCTCGGGGAAGCAGTACTTC. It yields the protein CASSPALSGKQYF.

This CDR3 reads CASSSRGSVDEQFF. CDR3 nucleotide sequence: TGCGCCAGCAGCTCAAGGGGGAGCGTCGATGAGCAGTTCTTC. The genes are TRBV5-1 and TRBJ2-1, with D possibly matching TRBD1 (6 bases). V lost 3 bases and J 8 bases, leaving 15 bases between the germline ends. Per germline, CDR1 SGHRS and CDR2 YFSETQ. CDR3 length equals 14 residues. The full variable domain, in which reference TRBV5-1 and TRBJ2-1 provide the parts outside the CDR3, is KAGVTQTPRYLIKTRGQQVTLSCSPISGHRSVSWYQQTPGQGLQFLFEYFSETQRNKGNFPGRFSGRQFSNSRSEMNVSTLELGDSALYLCASSSRGSVDEQFFGPGTRLTVL.

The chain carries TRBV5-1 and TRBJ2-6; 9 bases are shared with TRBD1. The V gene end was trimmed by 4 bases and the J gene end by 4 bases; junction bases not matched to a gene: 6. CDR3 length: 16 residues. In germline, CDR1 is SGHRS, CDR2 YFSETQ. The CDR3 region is CASSPGQGNGANVLTF. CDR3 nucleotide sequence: TGCGCCAGCAGCCCCGGACAGGGGAACGGGGCCAACGTCCTGACTTTC.

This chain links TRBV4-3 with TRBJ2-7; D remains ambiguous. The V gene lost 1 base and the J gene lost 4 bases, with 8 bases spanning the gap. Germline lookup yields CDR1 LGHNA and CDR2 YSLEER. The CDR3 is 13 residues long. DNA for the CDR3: TGCGCCAGCAGCCAAGCACTTCCTTACGAGCAGTACTTC. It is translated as CASSQALPYEQYF.

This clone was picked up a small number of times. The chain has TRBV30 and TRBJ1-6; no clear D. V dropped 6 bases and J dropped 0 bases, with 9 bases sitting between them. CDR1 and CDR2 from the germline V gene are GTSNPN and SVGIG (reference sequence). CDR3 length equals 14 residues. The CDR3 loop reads CACPGSSYNSPLHF. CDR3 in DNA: TGTGCCTGCCCGGGGAGCTCCTATAATTCACCCCTCCACTTT.

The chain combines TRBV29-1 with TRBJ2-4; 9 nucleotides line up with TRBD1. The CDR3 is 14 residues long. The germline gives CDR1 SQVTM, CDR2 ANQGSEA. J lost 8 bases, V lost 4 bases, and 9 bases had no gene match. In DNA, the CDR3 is TGCAGCGTTGCCCGGGGACAGGGAGAGGACATTCAGTACTTC. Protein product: CSVARGQGEDIQYF.

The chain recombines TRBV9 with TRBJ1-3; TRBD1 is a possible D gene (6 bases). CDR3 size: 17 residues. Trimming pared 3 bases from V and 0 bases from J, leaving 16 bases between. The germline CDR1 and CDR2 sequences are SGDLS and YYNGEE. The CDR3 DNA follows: TGTGCCAGCAGCGCCCTTCCCTTGGACAGCTCTGGAAACACCATATATTTT. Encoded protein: CASSALPLDSSGNTIYF.

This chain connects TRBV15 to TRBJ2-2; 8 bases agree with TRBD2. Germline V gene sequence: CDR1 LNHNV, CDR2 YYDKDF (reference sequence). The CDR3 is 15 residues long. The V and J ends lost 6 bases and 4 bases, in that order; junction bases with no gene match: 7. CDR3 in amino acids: CATREGLAGTGELFF. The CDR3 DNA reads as TGTGCCACCAGGGAGGGTCTAGCGGGCACCGGGGAGCTGTTTTTT.

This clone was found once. The CDR3, as DNA: TGCAGCGTTGAAGGGCGACTAGCGGGGGAGGCAGATACGCAGTATTTT. It translates to CSVEGRLAGEADTQYF. The rearrangement joins TRBV29-1 to TRBJ2-3, with TRBD2 matching over 12 bases. CDR1 is SQVTM and CDR2 is ANQGSEA in the germline V gene. With 1 base clipped from V and 4 bases from J, the junction kept 6 bases outside the gene matches. The CDR3 consists of 16 residues.

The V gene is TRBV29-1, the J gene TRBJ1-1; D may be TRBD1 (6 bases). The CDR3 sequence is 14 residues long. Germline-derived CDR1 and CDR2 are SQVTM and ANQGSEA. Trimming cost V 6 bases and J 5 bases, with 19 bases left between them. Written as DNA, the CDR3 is TGCAGCGTGAGGCCGGGGGGGGCAAGGACTGAAGCTTTCTTT. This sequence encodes CSVRPGGARTEAFF. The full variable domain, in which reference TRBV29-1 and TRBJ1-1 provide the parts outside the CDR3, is SAVISQKPSRDICQRGTSLTIQCQVDSQVTMMFWYRQQPGQSLTLIATANQGSEATYESGFVIDKFPISRPNLTFSTLTVSNMSPEDSSIYLCSVRPGGARTEAFFGQGTRLTVV.

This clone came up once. CDR3 bases: TGTGCCAGCAGGTGGGGGACAGGGCGCAATCAGCCCCAGCATTTT. Protein sequence: CASRWGTGRNQPQHF. The chain joins TRBV28 to TRBJ1-5, with 9 bases identical to TRBD1. In germline, CDR1 is MDHEN, CDR2 SYDVKM. The trim removed 6 bases at V and 2 bases at J, leaving 5 bases unmatched. CDR3 length: 15 residues.

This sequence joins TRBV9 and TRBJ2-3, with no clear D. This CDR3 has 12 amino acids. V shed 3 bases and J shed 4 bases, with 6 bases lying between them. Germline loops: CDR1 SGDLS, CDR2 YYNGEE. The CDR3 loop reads CASSAGPDTQYF. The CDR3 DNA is TGTGCCAGCAGCGCAGGTCCAGATACGCAGTATTTT.

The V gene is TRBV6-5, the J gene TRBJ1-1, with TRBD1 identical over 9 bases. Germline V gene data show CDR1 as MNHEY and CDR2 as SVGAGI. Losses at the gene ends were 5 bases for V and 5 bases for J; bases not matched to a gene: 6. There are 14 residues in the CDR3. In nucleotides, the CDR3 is TGTGCCAGCAGTCACGACAGGGGGACTACTGAAGCTTTCTTT. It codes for CASSHDRGTTEAFF.

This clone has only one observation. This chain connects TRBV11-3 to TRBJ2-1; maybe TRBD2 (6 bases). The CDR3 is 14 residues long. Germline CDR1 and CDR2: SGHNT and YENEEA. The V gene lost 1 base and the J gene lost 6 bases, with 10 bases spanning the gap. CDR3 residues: CASSLGPGSNEQFF. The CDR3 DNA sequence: TGTGCCAGCAGCTTAGGCCCCGGGAGCAATGAGCAGTTCTTC.

The CDR3 here is CASSLVATMNTEAFF. The CDR3 bases are TGTGCCAGCAGCTTGGTGGCAACCATGAACACTGAAGCTTTCTTT. The chain couples TRBV5-4 to TRBJ1-1; the D is unclear. The CDR3 is 15 amino acids. Trimming stripped 0 bases from V and 0 bases from J, with 9 bases between. Germline lookup yields CDR1 SGHNT and CDR2 YYREEE (reference sequence).

The CDR3 DNA sequence: TGCGCCAGCAGCCAAGAGGGGGGAAGTAACTATGGCTACACCTTC. Translating it yields CASSQEGGSNYGYTF. The V call is TRBV4-3, the J call TRBJ1-2; maybe TRBD1 (5 bases). Trimming removed 0 bases at V and 1 base at J, with 9 bases between. Germline CDR1 reads LGHNA; CDR2 reads YSLEER. This CDR3 has 15 residues.

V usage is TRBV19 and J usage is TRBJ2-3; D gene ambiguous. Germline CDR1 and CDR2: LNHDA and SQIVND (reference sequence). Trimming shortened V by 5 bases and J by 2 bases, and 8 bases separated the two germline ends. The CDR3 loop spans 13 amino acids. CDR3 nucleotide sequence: TGTGCCAGTAGTGGATACTACACAGATACGCAGTATTTT. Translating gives CASSGYYTDTQYF.

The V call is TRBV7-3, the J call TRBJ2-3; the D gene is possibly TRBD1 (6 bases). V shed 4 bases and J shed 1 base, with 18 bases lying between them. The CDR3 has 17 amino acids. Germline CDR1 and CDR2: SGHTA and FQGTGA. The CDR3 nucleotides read TGTGCCAGCAGCTCCAGACCTAGGGGGTCTGGCACAGATACGCAGTATTTT. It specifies CASSSRPRGSGTDTQYF.

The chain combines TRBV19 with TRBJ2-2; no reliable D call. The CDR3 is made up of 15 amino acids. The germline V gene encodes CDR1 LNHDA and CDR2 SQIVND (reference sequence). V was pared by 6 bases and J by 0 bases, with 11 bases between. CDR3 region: CASRHALPNTGELFF. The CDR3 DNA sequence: TGTGCCAGTAGACACGCTTTGCCGAACACCGGGGAGCTGTTTTTT.

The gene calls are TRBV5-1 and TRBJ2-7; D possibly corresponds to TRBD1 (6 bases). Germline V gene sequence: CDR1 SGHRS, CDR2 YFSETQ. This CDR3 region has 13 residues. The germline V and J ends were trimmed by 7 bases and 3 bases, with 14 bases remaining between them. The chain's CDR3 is CASSTGELYEQYF. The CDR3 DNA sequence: TGCGCCAGCTCGACAGGTGAGCTCTACGAGCAGTACTTC.

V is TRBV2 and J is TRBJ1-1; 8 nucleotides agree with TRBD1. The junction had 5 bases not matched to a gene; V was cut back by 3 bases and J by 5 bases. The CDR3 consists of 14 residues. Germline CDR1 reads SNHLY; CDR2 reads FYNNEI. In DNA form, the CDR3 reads TGTGCCAGCAGTGATCGGACAGGGAGGACTGAAGCTTTCTTT. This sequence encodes CASSDRTGRTEAFF.

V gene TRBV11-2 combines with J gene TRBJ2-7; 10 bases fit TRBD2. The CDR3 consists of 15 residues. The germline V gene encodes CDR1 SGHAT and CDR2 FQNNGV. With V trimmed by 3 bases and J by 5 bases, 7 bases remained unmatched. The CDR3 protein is CASSFLSGRYDEQYF. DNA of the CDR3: TGTGCCAGCAGCTTTCTTAGCGGGAGGTACGACGAGCAGTACTTC.

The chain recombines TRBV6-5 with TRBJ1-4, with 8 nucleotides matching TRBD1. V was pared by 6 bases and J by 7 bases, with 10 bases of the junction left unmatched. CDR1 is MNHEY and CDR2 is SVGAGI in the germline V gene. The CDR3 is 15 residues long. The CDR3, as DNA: TGTGCCAGCAGCTATACAGGGGGTAGATTTGAAAAACTGTTTTTT. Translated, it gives CASSYTGGRFEKLFF.

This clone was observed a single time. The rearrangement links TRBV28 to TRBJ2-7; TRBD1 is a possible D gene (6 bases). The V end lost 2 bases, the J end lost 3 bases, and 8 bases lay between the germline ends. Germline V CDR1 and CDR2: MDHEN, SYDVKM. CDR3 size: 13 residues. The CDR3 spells CASSLVQGYEQYF. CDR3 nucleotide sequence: TGTGCCAGCAGTTTAGTACAGGGCTACGAGCAGTACTTC.